Listed below are T cell receptor beta chains from one sample, sequenced in a study of metastatic and nonmetastatic thyroid tumors. TCRdb re-analyzed the PCR reads through MiXCR. Here the sample spans about 39,000 clones, 12% being singletons. Sequencing was done on a sample of blood. The source is a male donor with papillary thyroid cancer or a benign thyroid nodule (not recorded which). Some clones in this sample may be carry-over from other donors' samples. Each CDR3 is given with its conserved first and last residue. Fields, in order: J gene, D gene, V gene, CDR3 protein. D genes are given only for firm matches.

>TRBJ2-1|.|TRBV19
CASSIEGVGDNEQFF
>TRBJ1-5|.|TRBV28
CASSRGLQPQHF
>TRBJ2-3|.|TRBV13
CASSFIGADTQYF
>TRBJ2-1|.|TRBV24-1
CATSDLNFNEQFF
>TRBJ2-3|.|TRBV6-4
CASSGGSTDTQYF
>TRBJ2-1|.|TRBV7-2
CASSLASGGEWYNEQFF
>TRBJ1-2|TRBD1|TRBV6-1
CASSEASNSGQPYGYTF
>TRBJ2-2|.|TRBV5-1
CASSFRQIGTGELFF
>TRBJ1-1|TRBD1|TRBV28
CASSSLTGVSTEAFF
>TRBJ2-5|TRBD2|TRBV6-2/TRBV6-3
CASSYSTSTSGRALGSTQYF
>TRBJ2-5|.|TRBV4-1
CASSGGTVLQETQYF